This entry is about one T cell receptor beta chain. This clonotype has only one observation. Its recognized antigen is unknown. Per-nucleotide qualities are absent, and no much larger clonotype sits a single base away. This record belongs to a study of blood T cells in healthy people across ages (dated by TCRdb to about 2015). Describing the broader study: In model experiments, template switching captured about one uniquely barcoded TCR beta cDNA molecule for every two T cells. To track age-related changes in TCR beta repertoire diversity, the study relied on deep sequencing normalized with unique cDNA molecular identifiers. Two additional independent replicas of 1 million unique cDNA reads from the same blood draw were analyzed for two donors (one aged 18 to 30 and one aged 80 or older). Donors were grouped into four age groups: young (average approximately 15 years), middle-aged (around 39), aged (over 55) and long-lived (roughly 80). Results and caveats for the whole study, not just this receptor: There was a strong correlation between observed TCR beta diversity and the percentage of naive T cells measured by flow cytometry. Observed TCR beta diversity per million T cells fell roughly linearly with age, and a significant reduction was already apparent by age around 40. Compared with the aged group, the long-lived group had more naive CD4+ T cells, fewer expanded clones and increased TCR diversity, a pattern suggesting age selection. Because profiling used bulk unsorted PBMCs, naive and antigen-experienced compartments could not be compared conclusively. Because the CMV infection status of the donors was unknown, age-related changes in expanded clonotypes may potentially have been confounded. Estimates of total diversity from one million sequenced T cells were regarded as lower bounds and underestimates.

Donors were roughly 40 systemically healthy Caucasian individuals from Russia aged roughly 6 to 95 years. Ten milliliters of peripheral blood were drawn from each donor into EDTA-treated Vacutainer tubes. Ficoll-Paque density-gradient centrifugation was used to isolate PBMCs, with at least 7 million obtained per sample. Trizol reagent was used to extract total RNA from PBMCs, with at least 5 micrograms per sample. For every donor, an aliquot of PBMCs went through flow cytometry to measure the percentages of naive CD45RAhigh/CD27high T cells. Library preparation employed 5' RACE. The sequencer listed for this sample is Illumina HiSeq 2500. A second PCR of 7 to 11 cycles was run with a J-beta primer mix and a sample-barcoded 5' primer. A template-switch 5' adaptor carrying 12 random nucleotides introduced a unique molecular identifier onto each TCR beta cDNA molecule. Each sample yielded at least 2.5 million CDR3-containing paired-end reads. All of the RNA was converted into first-strand cDNA using the Mint cDNA synthesis kit, with a TRBC-specific oligonucleotide serving as the primer. After uracil-DNA glycosylase treatment, a first 18-cycle PCR used universal primers M1SS and BC2_uni_R on all cDNA. The published analysis was carried out like this. Each sample was normalized by randomly selecting 1 million high-quality reads, each carrying a distinct molecular identifier. Instead of being binned into consensus sequences, reads that shared molecular identifiers were thrown out. MiTCR, run with a Q25 quality threshold and the strictest error-elimination algorithm, handled CDR3 identification, clonotype clustering and error correction. A nonparametric unseen species model with Euler transformation was used to estimate lower-bound total TCR beta diversity. The raw public reads went through TCRdb reprocessing: fastp at Q25, MiXCR clone calling, in-frame beta chains kept. Every distinct CDR3 protein forms one entry, paired with its most common genes and DNA. TCRdb's processing, not the study's, gives the V and J calls here. Recorded for this sample are hundreds of thousands of distinct CDR3 sequences; less than 25% of them occurred a single time. The ten top clones hold 8.7% of the sample.

From a lookup of the germline V gene (reference sequence), CDR1 and CDR2 are SGHNT and YYREEE. The CDR3 has 16 amino acids, counting the end cysteine and phenylalanine. The CDR3 DNA has 48 bases and is translated from base 1. V is pruned by 4 bases and J by 0 bases, leaving 2 bases of the junction without a gene match. The sample was also linked to a second study, of T cells of mothers and their children. As noted in the second study: Donors were nine systemically healthy Caucasian individuals: three mothers and their six children. cDNA synthesis consumed the entire amount of extracted RNA, loaded at approximately 1.4 ug RNA in each 15 ul reaction. In the second PCR, the M1S primer introduced both the sample barcodes and 2-4 random nucleotides. Over 9.5 million TCR beta CDR3 reads were obtained for each mother, and approximately 2.9 million reads were obtained for each child. TCR recombination output is similarly shaped by thymic selection in related and unrelated pairs, with a minor effect exerted by inherited differences. Related mother-child pairs always showed normalized repertoire overlap that was slightly higher than in unrelated mother-child pairs, though the difference was never significant. No persistent microchimeric T cell clones were found, with a detection sensitivity of 80 to 100 clones per million clonotypes. In the study, deep NGS was used to compare the TCR beta repertoires of mothers and children, and features distinguishing related mother-child pairs from unrelated individuals were sought. The mean age was about 38 +/- 4 years for the mothers and 11 +/- 4 years for the children. After adapter ligation with NEBNext reagents, the libraries were sequenced on Illumina HiSeq 2000 with 100+100 nt paired-end reads. To prevent cross-contamination, the mother and child libraries were prepared one month apart and sequenced in separate runs. Between roughly 500,000 and 2,000,000 distinct TCR beta clonotypes were identified per donor. Naive TCR beta clonotypes were estimated from low-frequency clonotypes matched to each donor's FACS-determined naive share, without sorting.

This chain joins TRBV5-4 to TRBJ2-6, with 9 bases in between that match TRBD1. What was sequenced was blood. The clonotype originates from a boy aged 5-17 years in good health. The CDR3 reads CASSRTGASGANVLTF. The DNA sequence is as follows: TGTGCCAGCAGCCGGACAGGGGCCTCTGGGGCCAACGTCCTGACTTTC. Reference TRBV5-4 and TRBJ2-6 genes cover what lies past the CDR3, so the full variable domain is ETGVTQSPTHLIKTRGQQVTLRCSSQSGHNTVSWYQQALGQGPQFIFQYYREEENGRGNFPPRFSGLQFPNYSSELNVNALELDDSALYLCASSRTGASGANVLTFGAGSRLTVL.